One sample yielded the 9 T cell receptor beta chains listed below, sequenced in a study of T cell clonotyping in hematopoietic cell transplantation. The protocol was immunoSEQ multiplex PCR, while the TCRdb copy is restricted to in-frame clones and leaves out a portion. In the table there are roughly 9,300 clones, less than 60% of which are singletons. The specimen comprised peripheral blood mononuclear cells, sampled 100 days after allogeneic stem cell transplant. The receptor set was obtained from a female patient in her forties or fifties who had an allogeneic stem cell transplant from an unrelated donor, so the T cells may come from the graft donor. Some clones in this sample may be carry-over from other donors' samples.

The rearrangement uses TRBV14 and TRBJ2-5; 7 bases agree with TRBD1. The CDR3 is 15 amino acids. CDR1 and CDR2 (germline): SGHDN, FVKESK. Losses at the gene ends were 1 base for V and 11 bases for J; bases not matched to a gene: 13. The CDR3 here is CASSQGDSGRLQQYF. The CDR3 bases are TGTGCCAGCAGCCAAGGGGACAGCGGAAGACTCCAACAGTACTTC. Full variable domain (rest looked up from reference TRBV14 and TRBJ2-5): EAGVTQFPSHSVIEKGQTVTLRCDPISGHDNLYWYRRVMGKEIKFLLHFVKESKQDESGMPNNRFLAERTGGTYSTLKVQPAELEDSGVYFCASSQGDSGRLQQYFGPGTRLLVL.

The chain employs TRBV29-1 and TRBJ1-5; D may be TRBD1 (6 bases). Germline values: CDR1 SQVTM, CDR2 ANQGSEA. The CDR3 length is 14 residues. Deletions cut 7 bases from V and 5 bases from J, with 18 bases between. As DNA, the CDR3 is TGCAGCGCCCCCGTAGCAGGGGTGGATCAGCCCCAGCATTTT. Its translation: CSAPVAGVDQPQHF.

DNA of the CDR3: TGTGCCTGGAGTGTAACAGGGGGGGAGACCCAGTACTTC. Encoded protein: CAWSVTGGETQYF. This chain uses TRBV30 with TRBJ2-5, with 8 bases that match TRBD1. CDR3 length: 13 residues. The ends lost 0 bases at V and 5 bases at J; junction bases unmatched: 2. Germline V gene data show CDR1 as GTSNPN and CDR2 as SVGIG (reference sequence).

V gene TRBV19 combines with J gene TRBJ1-6; no definite D call. Germline V gives CDR1 LNHDA, CDR2 SQIVND (reference sequence). Trimming removed 3 bases from V and 3 bases from J, with 3 bases in between. The CDR3 has 13 amino acids. CDR3: CASSMNYNSPLHF. The CDR3, as DNA: TGTGCCAGTAGTATGAACTATAATTCACCCCTCCACTTT.

The chain has TRBV2 and TRBJ2-7; D possibly matches TRBD1 or TRBD2 (6 bases each). Germline V CDR1 and CDR2: SNHLY, FYNNEI. V was clipped by 1 base and J by 3 bases, with 10 bases between them. The CDR3 covers 14 residues. Here the CDR3 DNA reads TGTGCCAGCAGTGAAGGTGGGGGGCTCTACGAGCAGTACTTC. Its protein product is CASSEGGGLYEQYF.

By proportion, this clone is medium-sized (0.01 to 0.1%). The same CDR3 arises from other DNA sequences in this sample as well. The rearrangement links TRBV5-6 to TRBJ2-7; D gene ambiguous. Trimming removed 4 bases at V and 0 bases at J, with 5 bases between. The CDR3 covers 12 residues. From germline, CDR1 is SGHDT and CDR2 YYEEEE. The CDR3 loop is CASSLSSYEQYF. CDR3 bases: TGTGCCAGCAGCCTCAGCTCCTACGAGCAGTACTTC.

The genes are TRBV29-1 and TRBJ1-4; a weak D match, TRBD1 (6 bases). This CDR3 region has 14 residues. Trimming took 6 bases from V and 0 from J, leaving 11 bases between them. CDR1 is SQVTM and CDR2 is ANQGSEA in the germline V gene. In nucleotides, the CDR3 is TGCAGCGTACAGGGAACTACAACTAATGAAAAACTGTTTTTT. This encodes CSVQGTTTNEKLFF.

Only a few counts were recorded for this clone. This sequence joins TRBV30 and TRBJ1-2; D gene ambiguous. The CDR3 spans 11 residues. The V end was cut by 4 bases, the J end by 7 bases, with 10 bases between. Germline-derived CDR1 and CDR2 are GTSNPN and SVGIG (reference sequence). The CDR3 sequence is CAWNVGGGYTF. The DNA of the CDR3 is TGTGCCTGGAACGTGGGAGGTGGCTACACCTTC.

This clone showed up just a few times. This chain connects TRBV4-1 to TRBJ2-7; D call uncertain. Germline V CDR1 and CDR2: MGHRA, YSYEKL. The CDR3 consists of 14 residues. Trimming left V 4 bases short and J 2 bases short, with 12 bases between. CDR3 loop: CASSLSPGPYEQYF. The CDR3 region has the DNA TGCGCCAGCAGCCTCTCACCGGGCCCCTACGAGCAGTACTTC.